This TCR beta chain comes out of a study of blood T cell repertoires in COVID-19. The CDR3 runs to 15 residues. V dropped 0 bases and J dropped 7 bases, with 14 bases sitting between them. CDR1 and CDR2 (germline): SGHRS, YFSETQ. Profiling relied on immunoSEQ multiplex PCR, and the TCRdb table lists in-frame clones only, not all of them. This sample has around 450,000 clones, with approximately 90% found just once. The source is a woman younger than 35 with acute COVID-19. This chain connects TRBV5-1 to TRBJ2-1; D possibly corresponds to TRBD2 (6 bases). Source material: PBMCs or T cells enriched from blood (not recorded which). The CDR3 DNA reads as TGCGCCAGCAGCTTGGTGTGGGAGGCGGGGAATGAGCAGTTCTTC. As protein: CASSLVWEAGNEQFF. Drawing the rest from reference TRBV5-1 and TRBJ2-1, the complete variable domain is KAGVTQTPRYLIKTRGQQVTLSCSPISGHRSVSWYQQTPGQGLQFLFEYFSETQRNKGNFPGRFSGRQFSNSRSEMNVSTLELGDSALYLCASSLVWEAGNEQFFGPGTRLTVL.